What follows are 23 T cell receptor beta chains derived from one specimen sequenced in a study of T cell repertoires in cytomegalovirus infection. TCRdb re-analysed the reads in MiXCR, keeping a single row per CDR3 protein. Of 35,000 to 55,000 distinct CDR3 sequences in the sample, nearly 20% were seen once. No antigen is known for these receptors. Sequencing was performed on CD8+ T cells from cultured PBMCs, taken from culture after CMV antigen stimulation. The source is a human donor in good health (CMV status not recorded). Some clones in this sample may be carry-over from other donors' samples.

There are many counts of this clonotype. The genes are TRBV2 and TRBJ1-6, with D possibly matching TRBD1 (5 bases). CDR3 length: 16 residues. The V end lost 1 base, the J end lost 6 bases, and 13 bases lay between the germline ends. In germline, CDR1 is SNHLY, CDR2 FYNNEI. CDR3 sequence: CASSEGEGRPNSPLHF. As DNA, the CDR3 is TGTGCCAGCAGTGAAGGGGAGGGACGGCCTAATTCACCCCTCCACTTT.

This clonotype has more than one count but fewer than ten. The CDR3 here is CASSLRGQQNEKLFF. CDR3 coding DNA: TGTGCCAGCAGCTTAAGGGGACAGCAGAATGAAAAACTGTTTTTT. The chain carries TRBV7-9 and TRBJ1-4; 7 positions agree with TRBD1. Germline-derived CDR1 and CDR2 are SEHNR and FQNEAQ (reference sequence). The CDR3 is made up of 15 amino acids. Unmatched junction bases numbered 5, after V lost 2 bases and J lost 5 bases.

In regard to this clonotype: Being one base from a much bigger clone, this may be a read error. Here the CDR3 omits its conserved ending phenylalanine or tryptophan, so a read error is the likely source. The chain couples TRBV7-4 to TRBJ2-7, with D hard to call. CDR1 and CDR2 (germline): SGHVT, SQSDAQ. Trimming stripped 2 bases from V and 3 bases from J, with 11 bases between. The CDR3 has 14 residues. The CDR3 spells CASSLTAAFYEQYS. In DNA form, the CDR3 reads TGTGCCAGCAGCTTAACCGCGGCCTTCTACGAGCAGTACTCC.

This clonotype was observed a handful of times. V is TRBV6-8 and J is TRBJ1-1; TRBD1 might be the D (5 bases). The CDR3 spans 13 residues. Germline V gene sequence: CDR1 MNHGY, CDR2 SAAAGT. V shed 3 bases and J shed 6 bases, with 11 bases lying between them. The CDR3 spells CASSYGTGAEAFF. CDR3 sequence (DNA): TGTGCCAGCAGTTATGGTACGGGGGCTGAAGCTTTCTTT.

The chain links TRBV10-3 to TRBJ2-3, with 14 positions matching TRBD2. Germline values: CDR1 ENHRY, CDR2 SYGVKD. There are 16 residues in the CDR3. V was pared by 4 bases and J by 5 bases, with 5 bases of the junction left unmatched. In nucleotides, the CDR3 is TGTGCCATCAGTGGGGGACTAGCGGGAGTTGTAGATACGCAGTATTTT. Protein: CAISGGLAGVVDTQYF.

This clonotype has a handful of counts. The chain uses TRBV3-1 and TRBJ2-2; 7 bases fit TRBD2. CDR3 length equals 17 residues. Germline loops: CDR1 LGHDT, CDR2 YNNKEL (reference sequence). V was pared by 4 bases and J by 2 bases, with 10 bases of the junction left unmatched. The CDR3 DNA reads as TGTGCCAGCAGCCCAACGATAGGGACTACTAACACCGGGGAGCTGTTTTTT. This translates into CASSPTIGTTNTGELFF.

This clonotype occurred once. A much larger clone differs by one base, so this may be a read error. The chain recombines TRBV5-1 with TRBJ2-7, with D possibly being TRBD1 (6 bases). CDR1 is SGHRS, CDR2 YFSETQ, per germline. This CDR3 is built from 13 residues. Here the CDR3 DNA reads TGCGCCAGCAGCTTGACAGGGACCCACGAGCGGTACTTC. Its translation: CASSLTGTHERYF. Full variable domain (remainder filled in from reference TRBV5-1 and TRBJ2-7): KAGVTQTPRYLIKTRGQQVTLSCSPISGHRSVSWYQQTPGQGLQFLFEYFSETQRNKGNFPGRFSGRQFSNSRSEMNVSTLELGDSALYLCASSLTGTHERYFGPGTRLTVT.

In this sample, this clonotype turned up many times. The V call is TRBV7-9, the J call TRBJ1-1, with D maybe TRBD1 (6 bases). The CDR3 spans 16 residues. Trimming removed 6 bases from V and 0 bases from J, with 17 bases in between. The V gene's germline CDR1 is SEHNR and CDR2 FQNEAQ (reference sequence). The CDR3 DNA is TGTGCCAGCAGACAACCGGCAGGGGCGATGAACACTGAAGCTTTCTTT. Its protein is CASRQPAGAMNTEAFF.

CDR3 residues: CASSSRPGDTQYF. The CDR3 DNA sequence: TGTGCCAGCAGCTCCCGACCAGGAGATACGCAGTATTTT. The V gene is TRBV9, the J gene TRBJ2-3; D not certain. Deletions cut 4 bases from V and 5 bases from J, with 11 bases between. The CDR3 length is 13 residues. Germline lookup yields CDR1 SGDLS and CDR2 YYNGEE.

The table lists this clonotype with a few counts. The chain couples TRBV7-9 to TRBJ2-7; no clear D gene. The V gene's germline CDR1 is SEHNR and CDR2 FQNEAQ (reference sequence). The CDR3 is made up of 14 amino acids. The V end lost 3 bases, the J end lost 1 base, and 10 bases lay between the germline ends. The CDR3, as DNA: TGTGCCAGCAGCTTGCAGGCCAGGTCCTACGAGCAGTACTTC. Translated, it gives CASSLQARSYEQYF.

The genes are TRBV5-6 and TRBJ1-2; TRBD1 matches 9 bases. Germline values: CDR1 SGHDT, CDR2 YYEEEE. After removal of 4 bases from V and 3 bases from J, the junction contained 13 bases not matched to a gene. The length of the CDR3 is 17 residues. The CDR3 sequence is CASSRRIVTGGDYGYTF. The CDR3 nucleotides read TGTGCCAGCAGCCGGAGGATAGTGACAGGGGGGGACTATGGCTACACCTTC.

V usage is TRBV9 and J usage is TRBJ2-4, with D possibly TRBD1 on 6 matching bases. V was pared by 3 bases and J by 0 bases, with 13 bases between. The CDR3 extends over 16 amino acids. The germline V gene has CDR1 SGDLS and CDR2 YYNGEE. The CDR3 reads CASSAEAGVAKNIQYF. CDR3 in DNA: TGTGCCAGCAGCGCAGAGGCAGGGGTAGCCAAAAACATTCAGTACTTC.

This clonotype was picked up many times. The CDR3 here is CASSLETSGSYEQYF. CDR3 coding DNA: TGTGCCAGCAGCTTAGAAACTAGCGGGTCCTACGAGCAGTACTTC. The genes are TRBV7-9 and TRBJ2-7; 9 bases align to TRBD2. Germline V lookup: CDR1 SEHNR, CDR2 FQNEAQ (reference sequence). There are 15 residues in the CDR3. V gave up 1 base and J gave up 1 base; unmatched junction bases: 2.

This clonotype came up many times. This sequence joins TRBV7-9 and TRBJ2-3; no clear D gene. In germline, CDR1 is SEHNR, CDR2 FQNEAQ (reference sequence). This CDR3 region has 10 residues. V was trimmed by 6 bases and J by 4 bases, leaving 2 bases between them. CDR3 coding DNA: TGTGCCAGCAGGGCAGATACGCAGTATTTT. It is translated as CASRADTQYF. Based on the CDR3 plus reference TRBV7-9 and TRBJ2-3, the full variable domain is DTGVSQNPRHKITKRGQNVTFRCDPISEHNRLYWYRQTLGQGPEFLTYFQNEAQLEKSRLLSDRFSAERPKGSFSTLEIQRTEQGDSAMYLCASRADTQYFGPGTRLTVL.

This clonotype has a count of ten or more. V is TRBV7-9 and J is TRBJ2-1; the match to TRBD1 covers 9 bases. Germline V gene data show CDR1 as SEHNR and CDR2 as FQNEAQ (reference sequence). V dropped 0 bases and J dropped 5; count of bases not matched to a gene: 2. The CDR3 is 15 amino acids. This chain's CDR3 is CASSLAQGANNEQFF. Written as DNA, the CDR3 is TGTGCCAGCAGCTTAGCACAGGGGGCGAACAATGAGCAGTTCTTC.

This clonotype was seen a handful of times. The rearrangement uses TRBV5-1 and TRBJ2-3; 8 bases are a match to TRBD2. Germline CDR1 SGHRS, CDR2 YFSETQ. J gave up 0 bases and V 1 base, and 4 bases lay outside the gene matches. The CDR3 has 16 residues. The CDR3 loop is CASSLPAGASTDTQYF. The CDR3, as DNA: TGCGCCAGCAGCTTGCCAGCGGGGGCTAGCACAGATACGCAGTATTTT.

This clonotype was recorded a few times. The chain recombines TRBV11-1 with TRBJ2-1; D is unclear. The germline V gene encodes CDR1 SGHAT and CDR2 FQDESV (reference sequence). CDR3 size: 14 residues. V was cut by 4 bases and J by 2 bases, with 9 bases left in between. The CDR3 loop reads CASSSAKTYNEQFF. CDR3 coding DNA: TGTGCCAGCAGCTCAGCGAAAACCTACAATGAGCAGTTCTTC.

Points on this clonotype: It may be a read error: a sequence one base away is much more abundant. It is likely a read error, because the conserved phenylalanine at the end of the CDR3 is missing. This chain joins TRBV6-6 and TRBJ2-7; D remains ambiguous. The ends were cut back, 4 bases at V and 0 bases at J, with 10 bases in the middle. The CDR3 consists of 14 residues. The germline V gene has CDR1 MNHNY and CDR2 SVGAGI (reference sequence). CDR3 sequence: CASSSRTDSYEQYC. The CDR3 DNA is TGTGCCAGCAGTTCCCGGACGGACTCCTACGAGCAGTACTGC.

As for this clonotype: A much larger clone lies one base from this, so it may be a read error. V and J are TRBV7-2 and TRBJ2-7, with 12 bases identical to TRBD2. Germline CDR1 reads SGHTA; CDR2 reads FQGNSA. Trimming at V came to 1 base and at J to 7 bases, leaving 2 bases not matched to a gene. This CDR3 has 14 amino acids. The CDR3 DNA reads TGTGCCAGCAGCTTAGGACTAGCGGGAGTTGAGCAGTACTTC. Amino acids: CASSLGLAGVEQYF. Combining the CDR3 with reference TRBV7-2 and TRBJ2-7 gives the whole variable domain GAGVSQSPSNKVTEKGKDVELRCDPISGHTALYWYRQSLGQGLEFLIYFQGNSAPDKSGLPSDRFSAERTGGSVSTLTIQRTQQEDSAVYLCASSLGLAGVEQYFGPGTRLTVT.

This clonotype was observed a few times. The CDR3 loop reads CASKDRANTGELFF. CDR3 DNA sequence: TGTGCCAGCAAGGACAGAGCGAACACCGGGGAGCTGTTTTTT. The V call is TRBV6-5, the J call TRBJ2-2; TRBD1 is a possible D gene (6 bases). The germline gives CDR1 MNHEY, CDR2 SVGAGI. Deletions cut 7 bases from V and 0 bases from J, with 9 bases between. The CDR3 totals 14 residues.

This chain connects TRBV20-1 to TRBJ2-5; tentative D call: TRBD1 (6 bases). The germline V and J ends were trimmed by 1 base and 6 bases, with 12 bases remaining between them. Germline CDR1 DFQATT, CDR2 SNEGSKA (reference sequence). The CDR3 has 13 amino acids. CDR3 sequence reads: CSARADSAQTQYF. The CDR3 coding sequence is TGCAGTGCTAGAGCGGACAGCGCCCAGACCCAGTACTTC.

The chain is built from TRBV6-5 and TRBJ2-3; D remains unclear. V was clipped by 6 bases and J by 1 base, with 11 bases between them. Germline CDR1 reads MNHEY; CDR2 reads SVGAGI. The CDR3 has 14 amino acids. CDR3 amino acids: CASRNTGRTDTQYF. CDR3 bases: TGTGCCAGCAGGAATACGGGCCGCACAGATACGCAGTATTTT.

This clonotype has only a few counts. CDR3 loop: CASSLQGQETQYF. The CDR3 bases are TGTGCCAGCAGCTTACAAGGCCAAGAGACCCAGTACTTC. The rearrangement uses TRBV7-3 and TRBJ2-5, with D hard to call. CDR3 length equals 13 residues. V was clipped by 2 bases and J by 1 base, with 5 bases between them. The V gene's germline CDR1 is SGHTA and CDR2 FQGTGA.